A single sample is the source of the 2 T cell receptor beta chains below, sequenced in a study of blood T cell repertoires in COVID-19. The data were produced by immunoSEQ multiplex PCR, yet TCRdb's version contains in-frame clones alone and is incomplete. The data hold hundreds of thousands of clones, with around 80% observed a single time. The source material was peripheral blood. The source of these receptors is a woman older than 75 with active or convalescent COVID-19.

The rearrangement links TRBV6-5 to TRBJ1-1; 8 nucleotides align to TRBD1. The junction had 4 bases not matched to a gene; V was cut back by 6 bases and J by 4 bases. The CDR3 sequence is 13 residues long. Germline-derived CDR1 and CDR2 are MNHEY and SVGAGI. The CDR3 region has the DNA TGTGCCAGCAGCCGGCAGGGGGCCACTGAAGCTTTCTTT. It encodes CASSRQGATEAFF.

The sample holds a few counts of this clone. The junction differs from germline at one of its ends, possibly a read error. The chain employs TRBV7-7 and TRBJ2-7, with 10 bases aligning to TRBD1. Germline assignment: CDR1 SSHAT and CDR2 FNYEAQ (reference sequence). The length of the CDR3 is 15 residues. Here the CDR3 DNA reads TGTGCTAGCAGCCGAACCCCGGGACAGGGGTCCGAGCAGTACTTC. This sequence encodes CASSRTPGQGSEQYF.